This T cell receptor (beta chain) was recorded in a study of T-cell reconstitution after alpha-beta-depleted transplantation in children. General study results and limits: The origin of high day-60 TCRbeta diversity in some patients lay in surviving recipient T cells and thymic progenitors. Reports say that about two months after transplant, the alpha-beta T cells came out of several hundred graft clones that had expanded. The main origin of T-cell counts and diversity one year after transplant was newly produced T cells.

Germline loops: CDR1 MDHEN, CDR2 SYDVKM. Trimming stripped 4 bases from V and 6 bases from J, with 7 bases between. The CDR3 runs to 12 residues. As it was prepared, the TCRbeta library received unique molecular identifiers. TCRdb reanalysed the PCR reads using MiXCR and keeps one entry per CDR3 protein. The data contain 200,000 to 250,000 distinct CDR3 sequences, under 9.5% of them singletons. To note about this clonotype: Its specificity is not known.

This specimen consisted of PBMCs, mostly from graft donor cells, obtained 180 days after TCRalphabeta/CD19-depleted stem cell transplant. This receptor was identified in a male patient between 10 and 17 years old who had a stem cell transplant for acute lymphoblastic leukemia, so the T cells may come from the graft donor. The rearrangement links TRBV28 to TRBJ1-5; D gene uncertain. The CDR3 DNA follows: TGTGCCAGCAGTTCCTTGGTTCAGCCCCAGCATTTT. Amino acids: CASSSLVQPQHF.